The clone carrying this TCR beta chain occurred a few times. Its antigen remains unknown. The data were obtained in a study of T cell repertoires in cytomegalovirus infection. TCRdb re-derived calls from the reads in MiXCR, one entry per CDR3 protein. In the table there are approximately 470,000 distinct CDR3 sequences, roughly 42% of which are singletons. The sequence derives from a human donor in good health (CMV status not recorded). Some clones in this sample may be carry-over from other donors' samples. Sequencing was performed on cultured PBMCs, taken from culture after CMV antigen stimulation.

The CDR3 nucleotides read TGTGCCAGCAGTCGCCGACTAGCGGGGGCCACAGATACGCAGTATTTT. Its translation is CASSRRLAGATDTQYF. The gene calls are TRBV12-3 or TRBV12-4 and TRBJ2-3; 12 bases line up with TRBD2. The CDR3 has 16 residues. With 5 bases clipped from V and 2 bases from J, the junction kept 5 bases outside the gene matches.